This entry is about one T cell receptor beta chain. The antigen is undetermined. This entry belongs to a study of T-cell reconstitution after alpha-beta-depleted transplantation in children. Overall study findings and caveats: By about two months after transplant, alpha-beta T cells reportedly arose from several hundred graft clones that had expanded. It was surviving recipient T cells and thymic progenitors that gave some patients high TCRbeta diversity at day 60.

Preparation of the TCRbeta library involved a method that used unique molecular identifiers. TCRdb itself ran the PCR reads through MiXCR, one entry per CDR3 protein. In the table there are about 610,000 distinct CDR3 sequences, 25% to 30% of which are singletons. Trimming took 2 bases from V and 0 from J; bases not matched to a gene: 7. This CDR3 is built from 18 residues. Germline values: CDR1 SGHAT, CDR2 FQNNGV. The genes are TRBV11-2 and TRBJ1-3; 10 nucleotides align to TRBD1. This material consisted of PBMCs, taken before TCRalphabeta/CD19-depleted stem cell transplant. This clonotype originated in a boy younger than two with Wiskott-Aldrich syndrome, due to receive a stem cell transplant. The CDR3 DNA follows: TGTGCCAGCAGCTTATTTACGGGACAGGGGAGCTCTGGAAACACCATATATTTT. It translates to CASSLFTGQGSSGNTIYF.